These T cell receptor beta chains were read from a single sample in a study of blood T cells in healthy people across ages. TCRdb re-derived calls from the 5' RACE reads in MiXCR, one entry per CDR3 protein. The sample contains approximately 780,000 distinct CDR3 sequences, about 26% of which appear only once. The sample was also reused in another study, on T cells of mothers and their children.

Source material: blood. The source is a boy younger than 18 in good health. Both conserved end residues are part of each CDR3. The order of the fields is J gene, V gene, D gene, clone size, CDR3 protein, CDR3 DNA. The D gene is left open where the match is weak. A row's size may be missing; if present it is once, few, many or a size class.

>TRBJ2-5|TRBV7-9|TRBD1|-
CASNNPDRGGQETQYF
TGTGCCAGCAATAATCCGGACAGGGGAGGCCAAGAGACCCAGTACTTC
>TRBJ2-1|TRBV3-1|-|few
CASSQRRGGTYNEQFF
TGTGCCAGCAGCCAGCGCAGGGGGGGCACCTACAATGAGCAGTTCTTC
>TRBJ1-5|TRBV2|-|-
CARSTEPQPQHF
TGTGCCCGCAGTACTGAGCCCCAGCCCCAGCATTTT
>TRBJ1-2|TRBV30|-|-
CAWSVRRRLQLYGYTF
TGTGCCTGGAGTGTACGGCGGCGCCTCCAACTCTATGGCTACACCTTC
>TRBJ2-7|TRBV6-6|TRBD1|-
CASSYGDSLIYEQYF
TGTGCCAGCAGTTACGGGGACAGCCTAATCTACGAGCAGTACTTC
>TRBJ2-5|TRBV5-6|-|-
CASATRRLSETHYF
TGTGCCAGTGCGACTCGCCGACTTTCCGAGACCCATTACTTC
>TRBJ2-3|TRBV7-2|TRBD2|few
CASSRPRLAGGLSTDTQYF
TGTGCCAGCAGCCGCCCCAGACTAGCGGGGGGGCTTAGCACAGATACGCAGTATTTT
>TRBJ1-1|TRBV2|-|-
CASKDHEGLNTEAFF
TGTGCCAGCAAGGATCATGAGGGCCTGAACACTGAAGCTTTCTTT
>TRBJ2-5|TRBV27|TRBD2|few
CASSPRSGGPGETQYF
TGTGCCAGCAGTCCCCGCAGCGGGGGGCCCGGAGAGACCCAGTACTTC
>TRBJ1-4|TRBV6-1|-|once
CAGSGTAGEKLFF
TGTGCCGGCTCCGGGACCGCAGGGGAAAAACTGTTTTTT
>TRBJ2-4|TRBV12-3/TRBV12-4|-|few
CASSRFTLAKNIQYF
TGTGCCAGCAGTAGGTTCACCCTAGCCAAAAACATTCAGTACTTC
>TRBJ1-5|TRBV28|-|-
CASSLINQRDVFNQPQHF
TGTGCCAGTAGTTTAATAAATCAGAGGGACGTCTTCAATCAGCCCCAGCATTTT
>TRBJ2-3|TRBV5-8|-|-
CASSFETSDTQYF
TGTGCCAGCAGCTTTGAGACCTCGGATACGCAGTATTTT
>TRBJ2-5|TRBV20-1|-|few
CSARARRRTQETQYF
TGCAGTGCTAGAGCCCGGCGGCGAACACAAGAGACCCAGTACTTC
>TRBJ2-1|TRBV7-6|TRBD2|-
CASSWTSGSYNEQFF
TGTGCCAGCAGCTGGACTAGCGGATCCTACAATGAGCAGTTCTTC
>TRBJ2-5|TRBV20-1|TRBD2|few
CSARVWGTSDETQYF
TGCAGTGCTAGAGTGTGGGGGACTAGCGATGAGACCCAGTACTTC
>TRBJ1-2|TRBV9|TRBD1|-
CASSDRDSYGYTF
TGTGCCAGCAGCGACCGGGACAGCTATGGCTACACCTTC
>TRBJ1-1|TRBV20-1|-|-
CSVRDERKSFEAFF
TGCAGTGTTAGAGATGAGAGGAAGTCTTTTGAAGCTTTCTTT
>TRBJ1-1|TRBV10-3|-|many
CAISPGTRNTEAFF
TGTGCCATCAGTCCCGGGACACGGAACACTGAAGCTTTCTTT
>TRBJ2-3|TRBV7-9|-|few
CATPDRSAATDTQYF
TGTGCCACGCCAGACCGTTCAGCAGCCACAGATACGCAGTATTTT
>TRBJ1-4|TRBV7-8|-|-
CASSLTEEKLFF
TGTGCCAGCAGCTTAACCGAAGAAAAACTGTTTTTT
>TRBJ2-5|TRBV10-3|-|few
CATDAGQETQYF
TGTGCCACCGACGCCGGTCAAGAGACCCAGTACTTC
>TRBJ2-7|TRBV12-3/TRBV12-4|TRBD1|-
CASSSQDGTGLTYEQYF
TGTGCCAGCAGTTCTCAGGACGGGACAGGGCTCACCTACGAGCAGTACTTC
>TRBJ2-5|TRBV7-3|-|-
CASSSSAGGTGETQYF
TGTGCCAGCAGCTCTTCCGCGGGTGGGACTGGGGAGACCCAGTACTTC